These T cell receptor beta chains were read from a single sample in a study of Graves' ophthalmopathy and Graves' hyperthyroidism. A single record per CDR3 protein comes from TCRdb applying MiXCR to the multiplex PCR reads. The data hold 500,000 to 700,000 distinct CDR3 sequences, with 22% observed a single time. Specimen: peripheral blood. Source of these receptors: a woman under 30 with stable Graves' hyperthyroidism. Some clones in this sample may be carry-over from other donors' samples. Each CDR3 is given with its conserved first and last residue. D genes are given only for firm matches. Only part of the rows carry a size: once, few, many, or a class if the clone is expanded.

v_call	clone_size	j_call	d_call	cdr3_aa	cdr3_nt
TRBV10-3	.	TRBJ1-6	TRBD1	CAISESPGGESSPLHF	TGTGCCATCAGTGAGTCCCCAGGGGGCGAATCTTCACCCCTCCACTTT
TRBV29-1	few	TRBJ1-1	.	CSDDVSGNTEAFF	TGCAGCGACGACGTGTCGGGGAACACTGAAGCTTTCTTT
TRBV15	many	TRBJ1-2	TRBD1	CATSSLGQGYGYTF	TGTGCCACCAGCAGCTTAGGACAGGGCTATGGCTACACCTTC
TRBV27	many	TRBJ2-7	.	CASSGSKFEQYF	TGTGCCAGCAGTGGTAGTAAATTCGAGCAGTACTTC
TRBV6-1	.	TRBJ1-5	.	CASSEFTGPQPQHF	TGTGCCAGCAGTGAATTCACGGGCCCTCAGCCCCAGCATTTT
TRBV4-2	few	TRBJ1-2	.	CASSQELQLDYGYTF	TGTGCCAGCAGCCAAGAACTCCAGTTAGATTATGGCTACACCTTC
TRBV11-2	many	TRBJ2-5	.	CASSLGGMETQYF	TGTGCCAGCAGCTTAGGGGGGATGGAGACCCAGTACTTC
TRBV7-3	many	TRBJ2-2	.	CASSLSGLTVNTGELFF	TGTGCCAGCAGCTTATCAGGGCTGACAGTTAACACCGGGGAGCTGTTTTTT
TRBV7-9	.	TRBJ2-5	TRBD2	CASSPTSDETQYF	TGTGCCAGCAGCCCCACTAGCGACGAGACCCAGTACTTC
TRBV2	few	TRBJ2-6	.	CANSRGGANVLTF	TGTGCCAACTCCCGGGGGGGGGCCAACGTCCTGACTTTC
TRBV30	many	TRBJ1-6	.	CASPLGSGRDSPLHF	TGTGCCTCCCCTTTGGGTTCCGGAAGGGATTCACCCCTCCACTTT
TRBV28	few	TRBJ2-7	TRBD2	CASSLSGRAAEQYF	TGTGCCAGCAGTCTCAGCGGGAGGGCCGCCGAGCAGTACTTC
TRBV7-2	many	TRBJ1-2	.	CASSLAWQDGYTF	TGTGCCAGCAGCTTAGCGTGGCAGGATGGCTACACCTTC
TRBV24-1	.	TRBJ2-2	TRBD1	CATTGGSDGELFF	TGTGCCACCACAGGGGGTTCGGACGGGGAGCTGTTTTTT
TRBV30	few	TRBJ1-1	.	CAWVPGITNTEAFF	TGTGCCTGGGTACCCGGGATCACGAACACTGAAGCTTTCTTT
TRBV20-1	many	TRBJ1-1	.	CSARDDRRTQTSMNTEAFF	TGCAGTGCTAGAGATGACCGCCGGACACAGACTAGCATGAACACTGAAGCTTTCTTT
TRBV2	many	TRBJ2-7	TRBD2	CASSALAGAASGVSYEQYF	TGTGCCAGCAGTGCTCTGGCGGGGGCGGCTAGCGGGGTTTCCTACGAGCAGTACTTC
TRBV7-9	.	TRBJ1-2	.	CASQGSLYYGYTF	TGTGCCAGCCAGGGATCCCTCTACTATGGCTACACCTTC